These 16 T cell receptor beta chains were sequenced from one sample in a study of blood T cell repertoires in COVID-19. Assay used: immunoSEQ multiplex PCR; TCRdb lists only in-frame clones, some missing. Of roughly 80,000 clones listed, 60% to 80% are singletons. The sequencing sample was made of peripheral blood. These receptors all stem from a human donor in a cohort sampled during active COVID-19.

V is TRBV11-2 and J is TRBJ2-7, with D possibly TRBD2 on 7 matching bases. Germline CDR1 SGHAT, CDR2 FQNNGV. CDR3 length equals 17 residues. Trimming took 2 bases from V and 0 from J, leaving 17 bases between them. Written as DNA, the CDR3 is TGTGCCAGCAGCTTAAGGGGGGGGGCGGACCGCTCCTACGAGCAGTACTTC. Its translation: CASSLRGGADRSYEQYF.

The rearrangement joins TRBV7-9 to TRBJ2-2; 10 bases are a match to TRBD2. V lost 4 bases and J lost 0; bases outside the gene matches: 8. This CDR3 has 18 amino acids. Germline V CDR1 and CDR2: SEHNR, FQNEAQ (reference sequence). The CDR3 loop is CASSSGTSDPSNTGELFF. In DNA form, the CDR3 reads TGTGCCAGCAGCTCCGGGACTAGCGATCCTTCGAACACCGGGGAGCTGTTTTTT.

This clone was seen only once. CDR3 amino acids: CSVGQGVSYEQYF. In DNA, the CDR3 is TGCAGCGTTGGTCAAGGGGTCTCCTACGAGCAGTACTTC. The V gene is TRBV29-1, the J gene TRBJ2-7, with D possibly being TRBD1 (5 bases). Deletions cut 4 bases from V and 0 bases from J, with 10 bases between. CDR1 and CDR2 from the germline V gene are SQVTM and ANQGSEA. The CDR3 is 13 amino acids.

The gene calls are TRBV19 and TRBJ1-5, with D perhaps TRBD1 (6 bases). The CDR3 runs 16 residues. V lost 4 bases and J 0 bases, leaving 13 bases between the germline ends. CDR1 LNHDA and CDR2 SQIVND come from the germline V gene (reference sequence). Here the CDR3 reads CASSTGTPYSNQPQHF. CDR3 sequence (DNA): TGTGCCAGTAGTACCGGGACACCCTATAGCAATCAGCCCCAGCATTTT.

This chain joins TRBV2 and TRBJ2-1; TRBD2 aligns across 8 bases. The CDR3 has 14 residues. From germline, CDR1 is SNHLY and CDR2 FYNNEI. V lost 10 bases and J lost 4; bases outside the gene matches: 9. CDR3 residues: CATKGRGAYNEQFF. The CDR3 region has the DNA TGTGCCACCAAGGGGCGGGGGGCATACAATGAGCAGTTCTTC. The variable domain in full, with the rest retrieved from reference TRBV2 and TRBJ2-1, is EPEVTQTPSHQVTQMGQEVILRCVPISNHLYFYWYRQILGQKVEFLVSFYNNEISEKSEIFDDQFSVERPDGSNFTLKIRSTKLEDSAMYFCATKGRGAYNEQFFGPGTRLTVL.

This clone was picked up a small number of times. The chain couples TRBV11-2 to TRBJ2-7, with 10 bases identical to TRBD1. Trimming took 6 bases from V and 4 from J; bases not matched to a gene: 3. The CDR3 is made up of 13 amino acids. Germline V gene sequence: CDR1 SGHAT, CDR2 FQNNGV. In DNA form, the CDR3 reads TGTGCCAGCAGTCGGGACAGGGGATACGAGCAGTACTTC. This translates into CASSRDRGYEQYF.

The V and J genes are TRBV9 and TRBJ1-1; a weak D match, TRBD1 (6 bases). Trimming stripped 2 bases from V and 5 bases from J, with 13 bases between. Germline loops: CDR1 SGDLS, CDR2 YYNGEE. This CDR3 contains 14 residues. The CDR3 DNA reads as TGTGCCAGCAGCGTGGGGGACATCCGGACTGAAGCTTTCTTT. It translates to CASSVGDIRTEAFF.

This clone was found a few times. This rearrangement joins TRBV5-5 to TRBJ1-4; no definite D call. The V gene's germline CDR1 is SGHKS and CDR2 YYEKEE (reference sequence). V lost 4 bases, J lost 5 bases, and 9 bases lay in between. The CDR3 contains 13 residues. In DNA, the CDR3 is TGTGCCAGCAGCGTGCGGTACAATGAAAAACTGTTTTTT. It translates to CASSVRYNEKLFF.

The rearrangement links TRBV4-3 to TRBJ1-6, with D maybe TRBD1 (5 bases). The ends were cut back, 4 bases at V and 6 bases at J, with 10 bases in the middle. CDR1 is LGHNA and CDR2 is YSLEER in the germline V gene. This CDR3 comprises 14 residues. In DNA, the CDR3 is TGCGCCAGCAGCCTTTCTCAGGGTAATTCACCCCTCCACTTT. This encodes CASSLSQGNSPLHF.

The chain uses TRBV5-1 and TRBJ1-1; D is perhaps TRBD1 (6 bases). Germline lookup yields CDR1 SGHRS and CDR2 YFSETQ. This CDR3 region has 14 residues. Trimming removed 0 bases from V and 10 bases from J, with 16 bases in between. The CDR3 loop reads CASSLDVNQGRAFF. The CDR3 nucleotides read TGCGCCAGCAGCTTGGATGTCAACCAGGGGCGAGCTTTCTTT. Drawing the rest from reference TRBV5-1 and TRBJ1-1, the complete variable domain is KAGVTQTPRYLIKTRGQQVTLSCSPISGHRSVSWYQQTPGQGLQFLFEYFSETQRNKGNFPGRFSGRQFSNSRSEMNVSTLELGDSALYLCASSLDVNQGRAFFGQGTRLTVV.

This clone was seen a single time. The CDR3 DNA sequence: TGCGCCAAACGTGGGGGGGGGACCCCCTACGAGCAGTACTTC. Translating gives CAKRGGGTPYEQYF. The chain combines TRBV10-1 with TRBJ2-7; 7 positions agree with TRBD2. The germline gives CDR1 WNHNN, CDR2 SYGVQD (reference sequence). The J segment lost 2 bases and the V segment lost 10 bases, leaving 11 bases of the junction unmatched. The CDR3 is 14 amino acids.

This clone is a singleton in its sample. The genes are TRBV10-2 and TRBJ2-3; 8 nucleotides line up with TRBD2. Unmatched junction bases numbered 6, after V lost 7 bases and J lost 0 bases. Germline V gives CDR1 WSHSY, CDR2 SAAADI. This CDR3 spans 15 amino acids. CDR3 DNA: TGCGCCAGCACGGGGGGGGTCACTAGCACAGATACGCAGTATTTT. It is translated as CASTGGVTSTDTQYF.

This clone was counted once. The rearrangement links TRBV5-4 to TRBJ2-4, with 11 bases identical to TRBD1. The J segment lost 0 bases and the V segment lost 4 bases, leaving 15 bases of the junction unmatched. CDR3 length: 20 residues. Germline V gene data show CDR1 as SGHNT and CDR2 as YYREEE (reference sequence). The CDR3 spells CASSHRGQGARFLAKNIQYF. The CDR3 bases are TGTGCCAGCAGCCATAGAGGACAGGGGGCGCGGTTCCTAGCCAAAAACATTCAGTACTTC.

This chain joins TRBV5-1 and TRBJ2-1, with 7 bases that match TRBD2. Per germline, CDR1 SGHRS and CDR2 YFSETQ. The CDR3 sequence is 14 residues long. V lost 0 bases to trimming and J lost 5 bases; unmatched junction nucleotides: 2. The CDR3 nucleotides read TGCGCCAGCAGCTTGGGTGGACTAGACAATGAGCAGTTCTTC. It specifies CASSLGGLDNEQFF.

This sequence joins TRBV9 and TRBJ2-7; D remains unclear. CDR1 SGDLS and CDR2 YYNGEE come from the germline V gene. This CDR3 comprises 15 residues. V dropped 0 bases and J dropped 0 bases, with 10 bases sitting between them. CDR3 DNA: TGTGCCAGCAGCGTAGCTAGTCATCTCTCCTACGAGCAGTACTTC. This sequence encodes CASSVASHLSYEQYF.

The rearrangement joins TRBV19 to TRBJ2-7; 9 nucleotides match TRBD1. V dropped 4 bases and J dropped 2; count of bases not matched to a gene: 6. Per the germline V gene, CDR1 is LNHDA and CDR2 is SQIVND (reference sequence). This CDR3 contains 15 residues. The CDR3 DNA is TGTGCCAGTAGTAAAGAGGGGACAGGGACCTACGAGCAGTACTTC. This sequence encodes CASSKEGTGTYEQYF.